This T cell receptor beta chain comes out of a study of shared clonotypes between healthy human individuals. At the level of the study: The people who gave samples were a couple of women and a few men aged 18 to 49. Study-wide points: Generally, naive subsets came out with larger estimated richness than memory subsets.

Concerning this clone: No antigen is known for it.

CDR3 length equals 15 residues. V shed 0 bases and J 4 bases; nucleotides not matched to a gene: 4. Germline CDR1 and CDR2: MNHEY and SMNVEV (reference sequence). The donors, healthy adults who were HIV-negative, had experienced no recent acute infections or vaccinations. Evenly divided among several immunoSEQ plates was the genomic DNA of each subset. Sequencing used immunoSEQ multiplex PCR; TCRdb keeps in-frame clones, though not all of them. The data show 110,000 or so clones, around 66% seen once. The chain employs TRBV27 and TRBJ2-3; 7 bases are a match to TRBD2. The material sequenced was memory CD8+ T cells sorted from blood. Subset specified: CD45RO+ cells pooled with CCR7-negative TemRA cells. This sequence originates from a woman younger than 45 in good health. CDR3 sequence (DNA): TGTGCCAGCAGTTTATCGAGCGGGGCCGCAGATACGCAGTATTTT. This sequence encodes CASSLSSGAADTQYF.